The source of this T cell receptor beta chain is a study of T cell repertoires in cytomegalovirus infection. Across the whole study: Shared public TCR beta signatures pointed to both CMV infection and a matching HLA type.

The germline V and J ends were trimmed by 1 base and 7 bases, with 11 bases remaining between them. Germline CDR1 is SGHTA and CDR2 is FQGNSA. The CDR3 sequence is 14 residues long. Regarding the study as a whole: The study found HLA-C-restricted CMV-specific TCR beta clonotypes dominating the ex vivo response. Cumulative public TCR beta family frequency identified carriers of CMV plus the relevant HLA.

TCRdb itself ran the reads through MiXCR, one entry per CDR3 protein. The sample consists of about 310,000 distinct CDR3 sequences, approximately 25% of them appearing once. There are many counts of this clonotype. Its antigen remains unidentified. The TCR comes from a human donor in good health (CMV status not recorded). Some clones in this sample may be carry-over from other donors' samples. The material sequenced was cultured PBMCs, taken from culture after CMV antigen stimulation. The chain has TRBV7-2 and TRBJ2-1, with no clear D. Here the CDR3 reads CASSLVSGENEQFF. CDR3 bases: TGTGCCAGCAGCTTAGTCTCGGGTGAGAATGAGCAGTTCTTC.